These T cell receptor beta chains were read from a single sample in a study of cytomegalovirus exposure and HLA in healthy donors. Libraries were prepared by immunoSEQ multiplex PCR; TCRdb keeps only in-frame clonotypes and omits some of them. The repertoire holds 150,000 to 200,000 clones, 62% seen once, with around 3% in the top ten. The specimen was PBMCs. All receptors derive from a man aged 35 to 55 in good health and CMV-seronegative. Both conserved end residues are part of each CDR3. D genes are given only for firm matches. Some rows mark clone size as missing; the rest say once, few, many or name a class of expanded clone.

D,J,V,size,DNA,CDR3
.,TRBJ1-1,TRBV11-2,.,TGTGCCAGCAGTCGAGCCACTGAAGCTTTCTTT,CASSRATEAFF
TRBD2,TRBJ2-7,TRBV6-6,few,TGTGCCAGCAGTTACTCGGGGGAGGGCCACGAGCAGTACTTC,CASSYSGEGHEQYF
.,TRBJ2-1,TRBV7-9,.,TGTTCCAGCAGCTTAAGTGCTATTGAGCAGTTCTTC,CSSSLSAIEQFF
TRBD2,TRBJ2-7,TRBV19,.,TGTGCCAGTAGTCTTAGCGGGAGTTGGGACGAGCAGTACTTC,CASSLSGSWDEQYF
.,TRBJ1-1,TRBV5-1,.,TGCGCCAGCAGCTTAACGAGCCTGAACACTGAAGCTTTCTTT,CASSLTSLNTEAFF
TRBD2,TRBJ2-7,TRBV30,.,TGTGCCTGGAGTGTACTATCGCCTAGCGGGAGGCACGAGCAGTACTTC,CAWSVLSPSGRHEQYF
TRBD1,TRBJ2-7,TRBV25-1,.,TGTGCCAGCAATGGACAGGGGGCCTCCGGGTCGTACGAGCAGTACTTC,CASNGQGASGSYEQYF
.,TRBJ1-5,TRBV2,.,TGTGCCAGCAGTTTCAGGGGATTCTACAATCAGCCCCAGCATTTT,CASSFRGFYNQPQHF
TRBD2,TRBJ2-1,TRBV9,.,TGTGCCAGCAGCGTAGCGGGGAGGGCCGGTGAGCAGTTCTTC,CASSVAGRAGEQFF
TRBD1,TRBJ1-4,TRBV7-9,.,TGTGCCAGCAGCTTGGGGACAGGGCGGGGCGAAAAACTGTTTTTT,CASSLGTGRGEKLFF
.,TRBJ2-7,TRBV30,.,TGTGCCTGGAGTGACACAGGGCTGGCCGAGCAGTACTTC,CAWSDTGLAEQYF
TRBD2,TRBJ2-1,TRBV19,few,TGTGCCAGTAGTATAGAGCCCCTCAGGACTAGCGGGAGGGTTGTTGGAGAGCAGTTCTTC,CASSIEPLRTSGRVVGEQFF
.,TRBJ2-2,TRBV5-4,.,TGTGCCAGCAGCCCGGGGGAGTGGGGAAACACCGGGGAGCTGTTTTTT,CASSPGEWGNTGELFF
TRBD1,TRBJ2-7,TRBV4-1,.,TGCGCCAGCAGCCAAGAGATGTACAGGGGGGACGAGCAGTACTTC,CASSQEMYRGDEQYF
.,TRBJ2-3,TRBV30,.,TGTGCCTGGAGTGTAAAAGCCAGGGGCACAGATACGCAGTATTTT,CAWSVKARGTDTQYF
TRBD2,TRBJ2-5,TRBV20-1,.,TGCAGTCCTTGGGGGGGAGAGACCCAGTACTTC,CSPWGGETQYF
.,TRBJ2-4,TRBV9,few,TGTGCCAGCAGCGGAGGGGGAAACATTCAGTACTTC,CASSGGGNIQYF
TRBD2,TRBJ2-2,TRBV6-5,.,TGTGCCAGCGAAGGATGGGGGGGATACACCGGGGAGCTGTTTTTT,CASEGWGGYTGELFF
TRBD1,TRBJ1-2,TRBV6-1,few,TGTGCCAGCGCCGGGACAGGGAATAACTATGGCTACACCTTC,CASAGTGNNYGYTF
TRBD2,TRBJ2-3,TRBV5-4,.,TGTGCCATCAGACTAGCGGGGGGCACAGATACGCAGTATTTT,CAIRLAGGTDTQYF
TRBD1,TRBJ1-2,TRBV6-5,few,TGTGCCAGCAGGACTTCAGGGGGCGAAGCTGGCTACACCTTC,CASRTSGGEAGYTF
TRBD1,TRBJ2-3,TRBV5-8,.,TGTGCCAGCGGGGACAGGGTTCATGGGCAGTATTTT,CASGDRVHGQYF